This T cell receptor beta chain was sequenced in a study of patients and donors after allogeneic stem cell transplantation (dated by TCRdb to about 2020). This clonotype has just a few counts. The clone's antigen remains unknown. Qualities for individual bases were not recorded, and no much larger clone is one base off. The library was made by RT-PCR. Sequencing relied on a NextSeq 550. TCRdb ran its own pipeline on the public reads, namely fastp trimming at Q25 and MiXCR clone calling, and kept in-frame beta chains. For every CDR3 protein sequence, its rows merge into one entry that carries the most common genes and DNA. Across this sample there are some 150,000 distinct CDR3 sequences, with about 36% seen only once. The ten most abundant clones make up about 50% of the sample. From the germline V gene, CDR1 is MNHEY and CDR2 is SVGAGI. The junction carries 10 bases between V and J, which are trimmed by 2 bases and 0 bases respectively. The CDR3 goes from the cysteine to the phenylalanine over 16 residues. The DNA shown is the 48-base CDR3, in frame from base 1.

Here the chain combines TRBV6-5 and TRBJ1-4, with the D gene call left open. Input material: blood, either unsorted or a sorted T cell fraction (not recorded which). This TCR was sampled from a human donor who was either an allogeneic HSCT recipient or a stem cell or donor lymphocyte infusion donor (not recorded which). It is not recorded whose cells these are; they may come from a transplant donor. The nucleotide sequence reads as follows: TGTGCCAGCAGTTACCAAAGAAACCCAACTAATGAAAAACTGTTTTTT. This sequence encodes CASSYQRNPTNEKLFF.